Detailed here is one T cell receptor beta chain. Its antigen remains unknown. The table came from immunoSEQ multiplex PCR; TCRdb's copy has only in-frame clones and leaves some out. The data hold 1.6 million or so clones, with 96% observed a single time. These data come from a study of shared clonotypes between healthy human individuals. This CDR3 spans 15 amino acids. In germline, CDR1 is SGHNT, CDR2 YYREEE (reference sequence). After removal of 2 bases from V and 5 bases from J, the junction contained 4 bases not matched to a gene. Participating donors were healthy, HIV-negative adults free of recent acute infections or vaccinations. All participating donors were Caucasian adults from Nashville, Tennessee. Whole-study findings and limits: Sorted-subset sequencing, rarefaction showed, was incomplete despite large depth. Generally, naive subsets came out with larger estimated richness than memory subsets.

The sequence was obtained from a man aged 25 to 40 in good health. The sample comprised naive CD4+ T cells sorted from blood. Specified subset: CD45RA+ positively selected. The V call is TRBV5-4, the J call TRBJ2-1; 10 positions agree with TRBD2. CDR3 sequence (DNA): TGTGCCAGCAGCTTAAGCGGGAGGGTAGACAATGAGCAGTTCTTC. Translation gives CASSLSGRVDNEQFF.